Following are 23 T cell receptor beta chains from one sample sequenced in a study of T cell responses to AZD1222 COVID-19 vaccine. The assay was immunoSEQ multiplex PCR, and TCRdb's table has in-frame clones only and misses some. There are roughly 120,000 clones in the sample; 80% to 90% occur only once, and 7% to 9% lies in the top ten. Here the sequenced sample was peripheral blood, taken on day 0 of AZD1222 vaccination. These receptor sequences come from an adult in good health.

This clone was picked up a small number of times. V usage is TRBV19 and J usage is TRBJ2-3, with a possible D match to TRBD1 (5 bases). Trimming pared 4 bases from V and 2 bases from J, leaving 10 bases between. The CDR3 contains 14 residues. Germline loops: CDR1 LNHDA, CDR2 SQIVND (reference sequence). The DNA of the CDR3 is TGTGCCAGTAGTAAGGGGCTATTCACAGATACGCAGTATTTT. It encodes CASSKGLFTDTQYF.

The genes are TRBV15 and TRBJ1-3, with D unresolved. Germline V CDR1 and CDR2: LNHNV, YYDKDF (reference sequence). This CDR3 has 15 amino acids. Between the trimmed V and J ends, which lost 1 base and 0 bases, there was a span of 7 bases. CDR3: CATSRGPSSGNTIYF. The CDR3 DNA is TGTGCCACCAGCAGAGGCCCCAGCTCTGGAAACACCATATATTTT.

The rearrangement joins TRBV6-5 to TRBJ1-2; no definite D call. V lost 6 bases and J 6 bases, leaving 14 bases between the germline ends. Germline CDR1 is MNHEY and CDR2 is SVGAGI. The CDR3 is made up of 13 amino acids. In DNA, the CDR3 is TGTGCCAGCAGGATGGCTTCTGCCAATGGCTACACCTTC. It is translated as CASRMASANGYTF.

This clone was observed a single time. V usage is TRBV28 and J usage is TRBJ2-1; D gene uncertain. The CDR3 loop spans 12 amino acids. The V end lost 4 bases, the J end lost 8 bases, and 9 bases lay between the germline ends. CDR1 and CDR2 (germline): MDHEN, SYDVKM. Here the CDR3 reads CASSSLGHEQFF. The CDR3 nucleotides read TGTGCCAGCAGTTCACTCGGGCATGAGCAGTTCTTC.

V usage is TRBV6-2 or TRBV6-3 and J usage is TRBJ1-5; D unresolved. V was shortened by 0 bases and J by 7 bases, with 10 bases between the two germline ends. CDR1 and CDR2 from the germline V gene are MNHEY and SVGEGT. CDR3 length equals 14 residues. In DNA form, the CDR3 reads TGTGCCAGCAGTTACTCGTCAGCCAGGCAGCCCCAGCATTTT. Its translation is CASSYSSARQPQHF.

This clone was counted a single time. The chain recombines TRBV7-9 with TRBJ2-3; 9 nucleotides match TRBD1. J lost 0 bases, V lost 5 bases, and 6 bases had no gene match. In germline, CDR1 is SEHNR, CDR2 FQNEAQ (reference sequence). The CDR3 spans 16 residues. The CDR3 protein is CASSRQGGASTDTQYF. The CDR3 DNA reads as TGTGCCAGCAGCCGACAGGGGGGCGCTAGCACAGATACGCAGTATTTT. Filled out from reference TRBV7-9 and TRBJ2-3, the complete variable domain reads DTGVSQNPRHKITKRGQNVTFRCDPISEHNRLYWYRQTLGQGPEFLTYFQNEAQLEKSRLLSDRFSAERPKGSFSTLEIQRTEQGDSAMYLCASSRQGGASTDTQYFGPGTRLTVL.

V gene TRBV19 combines with J gene TRBJ1-4, with 7 bases that match TRBD1. The CDR3 totals 14 residues. The trim removed 9 bases at V and 4 bases at J, leaving 8 bases unmatched. CDR1 is LNHDA and CDR2 is SQIVND in the germline V gene (reference sequence). The CDR3 here is CASGTATLNEKLFF. Here the CDR3 DNA reads TGTGCCAGCGGGACAGCTACTCTTAATGAAAAACTGTTTTTT.

In DNA, the CDR3 is TGTGCCAGTAGACGACTAGCGGGGGAACAAGAGACCCAGTACTTC. Translation: CASRRLAGEQETQYF. The chain recombines TRBV19 with TRBJ2-5; TRBD2 aligns across 12 bases. The V gene's germline CDR1 is LNHDA and CDR2 SQIVND (reference sequence). Trimming took 6 bases from V and 2 from J; bases not matched to a gene: 4. This CDR3 contains 15 residues.

The rearrangement uses TRBV5-1 and TRBJ1-5; 8 nucleotides agree with TRBD1. CDR1 and CDR2 from the germline V gene are SGHRS and YFSETQ. V dropped 4 bases and J dropped 9; count of bases not matched to a gene: 9. This CDR3 region has 14 residues. CDR3: CASSTGQGVLPQHF. The CDR3 nucleotides read TGCGCCAGCAGCACAGGACAGGGTGTGTTGCCCCAGCATTTT.

The genes are TRBV29-1 and TRBJ2-7; D might be TRBD2 (6 bases). The CDR3 totals 13 residues. The V gene lost 4 bases and the J gene lost 1 base, with 11 bases spanning the gap. Per the germline V gene, CDR1 is SQVTM and CDR2 is ANQGSEA. This CDR3 reads CSVGVAESYEQYF. The CDR3 DNA follows: TGCAGCGTTGGGGTAGCGGAGTCCTACGAGCAGTACTTC.

The rearrangement links TRBV28 to TRBJ1-2, with TRBD1 matching over 9 bases. Trimming cost V 7 bases and J 6 bases; bases outside gene matches: 12. The CDR3 has 15 residues. The germline CDR1 and CDR2 sequences are MDHEN and SYDVKM. CDR3 region: CASTSHPGQGDGYTF. As DNA, the CDR3 is TGTGCCAGCACTTCTCATCCGGGACAGGGAGATGGCTACACCTTC.

The chain has TRBV28 and TRBJ1-3; D ambiguous. CDR3 length equals 10 residues. The V gene's germline CDR1 is MDHEN and CDR2 SYDVKM. V was cut by 6 bases and J by 4 bases, with 1 base left in between. CDR3 in amino acids: CASRGNTIYF. The CDR3 DNA reads TGTGCCAGCAGGGGAAACACCATATATTTT.

The chain joins TRBV28 to TRBJ2-7; D is unclear. CDR1 and CDR2 from the germline V gene are MDHEN and SYDVKM. Trimming stripped 6 bases from V and 6 bases from J, with 12 bases between. The CDR3 loop spans 12 amino acids. The CDR3 DNA reads as TGTGCCAGCAGGGTGGGCGGCTTCGAGCAGTACTTC. Translating it yields CASRVGGFEQYF.

The CDR3 here is CASSPGSSNYGYTF. The CDR3 nucleotides read TGCGCCAGCAGCCCGGGTTCGTCTAACTATGGCTACACCTTC. This chain connects TRBV5-1 to TRBJ1-2; D remains ambiguous. This CDR3 comprises 14 residues. V was pared by 4 bases and J by 0 bases, with 10 bases between. The V gene's germline CDR1 is SGHRS and CDR2 YFSETQ.

This clone showed up just a few times. This chain connects TRBV6-5 to TRBJ1-5; 8 positions match TRBD1. This CDR3 contains 13 residues. Germline trimming cut 6 bases from V and 7 bases from J; bases unmatched to any gene: 5. Germline V gene lookup returns CDR1 MNHEY and CDR2 SVGAGI. CDR3 nucleotide sequence: TGTGCCAGCAGACCCGGACAGGGCCAGCCCCAGCATTTT. Protein product: CASRPGQGQPQHF.

The chain has TRBV6-5 and TRBJ2-2; TRBD1 aligns across 8 bases. From germline, CDR1 is MNHEY and CDR2 SVGAGI. V shed 4 bases and J 1 base; nucleotides not matched to a gene: 5. The CDR3 consists of 16 residues. The DNA for the CDR3 is TGTGCCAGCAGTTTTGACAGGGGACGGAACACCGGGGAGCTGTTTTTT. Protein: CASSFDRGRNTGELFF.

The chain joins TRBV7-9 to TRBJ1-1; D is unclear. This CDR3 region has 14 residues. Trimming removed 1 base from V and 4 bases from J, with 10 bases in between. Germline V gene lookup returns CDR1 SEHNR and CDR2 FQNEAQ (reference sequence). In nucleotides, the CDR3 is TGTGCCAGCAGCTTAGAGGGAAGCCTCACTGAAGCTTTCTTT. Translated: CASSLEGSLTEAFF.

The chain is built from TRBV19 and TRBJ1-5, with D maybe TRBD1 (5 bases). CDR3 length: 16 residues. The germline V gene encodes CDR1 LNHDA and CDR2 SQIVND (reference sequence). The ends were cut back, 5 bases at V and 4 bases at J, with 18 bases in the middle. The DNA for the CDR3 is TGTGCCAGTAGTGTTGCGGCACATGGGGGAAATCAGCCCCAGCATTTT. This encodes CASSVAAHGGNQPQHF.

This clone appeared once. The chain couples TRBV24-1 to TRBJ2-1; the D gene is possibly TRBD1 (6 bases). CDR3 length equals 13 residues. The germline V gene has CDR1 KGHDR and CDR2 SFDVKD. The V gene lost 5 bases and the J gene lost 7 bases, with 11 bases spanning the gap. CDR3 bases: TGTGCCACCAGTGTGGGACATCAGAATGAGCAGTTCTTC. It translates to CATSVGHQNEQFF.

This clone has a handful of counts. The chain combines TRBV2 with TRBJ2-7, with 10 nucleotides matching TRBD2. Trimming at V came to 7 bases and at J to 5 bases, leaving 20 bases not matched to a gene. The germline V gene has CDR1 SNHLY and CDR2 FYNNEI. The CDR3 consists of 18 residues. The DNA of the CDR3 is TGTGCCAGCACCTTGGCCCCCAAACCTAGCGGGAGTTCCAACGAGCAGTACTTC. Protein sequence: CASTLAPKPSGSSNEQYF.

The chain combines TRBV30 with TRBJ2-7; D is ambiguous. CDR1 GTSNPN and CDR2 SVGIG come from the germline V gene (reference sequence). V lost 0 bases and J 3 bases, leaving 12 bases between the germline ends. This CDR3 contains 14 residues. CDR3 nucleotide sequence: TGTGCCTGGAGTGTCCCCATAATCGACTACGAGCAGTACTTC. Protein sequence: CAWSVPIIDYEQYF. The complete variable domain, with remaining parts taken from reference TRBV30 and TRBJ2-7, reads SQTIHQWPATLVQPVGSPLSLECTVEGTSNPNLYWYRQAAGRGLQLLFYSVGIGQISSEVPQNLSASRPQDRQFILSSKKLLLSDSGFYLCAWSVPIIDYEQYFGPGTRLTVT.

The chain combines TRBV6-5 with TRBJ1-1, with a possible D match to TRBD1 (6 bases). The CDR3 length is 14 residues. Germline values: CDR1 MNHEY, CDR2 SVGAGI. V lost 7 bases, J lost 5 bases, and 17 bases lay in between. The CDR3 region has the DNA TGTGCCAGCATCCCAGAGGGGGTATGGACTGAAGCTTTCTTT. It codes for CASIPEGVWTEAFF.

The gene calls are TRBV30 and TRBJ2-7; 9 nucleotides agree with TRBD1. Germline V gene lookup returns CDR1 GTSNPN and CDR2 SVGIG (reference sequence). This CDR3 is 17 amino acids long. The V gene end was trimmed by 3 bases and the J gene end by 2 bases; junction bases not matched to a gene: 14. The CDR3 sequence: CAWSPKGGTGKTYEQYF. The CDR3 bases are TGTGCCTGGAGCCCTAAGGGAGGGACAGGGAAGACCTACGAGCAGTACTTC. Full variable domain (missing parts from reference TRBV30 and TRBJ2-7): SQTIHQWPATLVQPVGSPLSLECTVEGTSNPNLYWYRQAAGRGLQLLFYSVGIGQISSEVPQNLSASRPQDRQFILSSKKLLLSDSGFYLCAWSPKGGTGKTYEQYFGPGTRLTVT.